What follows are 23 T cell receptor beta chains derived from one specimen sequenced in a study of CD8+CD57+ T cells in acquired aplastic anemia. According to the study, genomic DNA was the template for TCR beta VDJ and CDR3 profiling. Using its own MiXCR run on the reads, TCRdb lists one record per CDR3 protein. The table lists about 470,000 distinct CDR3 sequences, around 30% of them singletons. Patients sequenced had flow cytometry evidence of CD8+CD57+ cell expansion. Sequenced material: sorted CD4+, CD8+, or CD8+CD57+ T cells (not recorded which) from PBMCs. The source is a human donor with aplastic anemia.

The rearrangement uses TRBV5-1 and TRBJ1-2, with a weak D call TRBD1 (6 bases). V was trimmed by 4 bases and J by 6 bases, leaving 19 bases between them. The CDR3 runs to 15 residues. Germline V lookup: CDR1 SGHRS, CDR2 YFSETQ. The CDR3 DNA sequence: TGCGCCAGCAGCAAACACTCAGGGGCCGCTGATGGCTACACCTTC. It yields the protein CASSKHSGAADGYTF.

This clonotype was seen ten or more times. The chain couples TRBV2 to TRBJ2-3; D is undetermined. V gave up 6 bases and J gave up 3 bases, with 13 bases separating them. Germline V gene sequence: CDR1 SNHLY, CDR2 FYNNEI. There are 14 residues in the CDR3. In nucleotides, the CDR3 is TGTGCCAGCAGCACAGCCCGTGAAACAGATACGCAGTATTTT. This codes for CASSTARETDTQYF.

In its sample, this clonotype was seen a few times. V is TRBV7-3 and J is TRBJ1-1; no clear D. Germline assignment: CDR1 SGHTA and CDR2 FQGTGA. Trimming removed 5 bases from V and 5 bases from J, with 12 bases in between. This CDR3 spans 13 amino acids. CDR3 amino acids: CASSRRPKTEAFF. The CDR3 DNA reads as TGTGCCAGCAGCCGAAGACCAAAAACTGAAGCTTTCTTT.

In its sample, this clonotype was seen many times. This chain connects TRBV9 to TRBJ1-3; TRBD1 agrees at 7 bases. This CDR3 region has 15 residues. The V and J ends lost 2 bases and 3 bases, in that order; junction bases with no gene match: 5. Germline V gene lookup returns CDR1 SGDLS and CDR2 YYNGEE. The CDR3: CASSVYSGGGNTIYF. The CDR3 nucleotides read TGTGCCAGCAGCGTGTATTCAGGGGGTGGAAACACCATATATTTT.

A note on this clonotype: This sequence may be a read error, since a much larger clone differs from it by one base. The V gene is TRBV19, the J gene TRBJ2-5, with 14 bases fitting TRBD2. With 4 bases clipped from V and 9 bases from J, the junction kept 7 bases outside the gene matches. Germline V gives CDR1 LNHDA, CDR2 SQIVND (reference sequence). CDR3 length: 15 residues. CDR3 residues: CASSKGLAGVEAQYF. In nucleotides, the CDR3 is TGTGCCAGTAGTAAGGGACTAGCGGGAGTCGAGGCCCAGTACTTC.

The rearrangement uses TRBV10-2 and TRBJ2-7; 7 bases fit TRBD2. Germline CDR1 reads WSHSY; CDR2 reads SAAADI. V lost 8 bases, J lost 3 bases, and 16 bases stayed unmatched. This CDR3 has 16 amino acids. The CDR3 reads CASGNSGEEESYEQYF. The CDR3 coding sequence is TGCGCCAGCGGGAACAGCGGGGAGGAGGAGAGCTACGAGCAGTACTTC.

The chain carries TRBV10-3 and TRBJ1-6; no definite D call. This CDR3 comprises 17 residues. Germline V gives CDR1 ENHRY, CDR2 SYGVKD. The V and J ends lost 4 bases and 0 bases respectively, with 13 bases between them. The CDR3: CAISVSGRYSYNSPLHF. The CDR3, as DNA: TGTGCCATCAGTGTATCTGGTCGATACTCCTATAATTCACCCCTCCACTTT.

This rearrangement joins TRBV20-1 to TRBJ2-2; no reliable D call. The length of the CDR3 is 14 residues. Germline V gives CDR1 DFQATT, CDR2 SNEGSKA (reference sequence). V dropped 6 bases and J dropped 5 bases, with 16 bases sitting between them. This CDR3 reads CSAHRRLGTGELFF. The CDR3 bases are TGCAGTGCCCACCGCAGGCTAGGTACCGGGGAGCTGTTTTTT.

This clonotype has ten or more counts. The chain joins TRBV9 to TRBJ2-7; D is ambiguous. Between the trimmed V and J ends, which lost 10 bases and 0 bases, there was a span of 14 bases. Germline values: CDR1 SGDLS, CDR2 YYNGEE. The CDR3 is 13 amino acids. CDR3 in amino acids: CALGEVSSYEQYF. The CDR3 bases are TGTGCCCTTGGTGAAGTTAGCTCCTACGAGCAGTACTTC.

This clonotype was found once. This sequence joins TRBV30 and TRBJ1-3; 11 nucleotides agree with TRBD1. V lost 5 bases to trimming and J lost 7 bases; unmatched junction nucleotides: 1. Germline loops: CDR1 GTSNPN, CDR2 SVGIG (reference sequence). CDR3 length: 12 residues. The CDR3 DNA sequence: TGTGCCTGGGGGACAGGGGGGAACACCATATATTTT. It encodes CAWGTGGNTIYF. Combining the CDR3 with reference TRBV30 and TRBJ1-3 gives the whole variable domain SQTIHQWPATLVQPVGSPLSLECTVEGTSNPNLYWYRQAAGRGLQLLFYSVGIGQISSEVPQNLSASRPQDRQFILSSKKLLLSDSGFYLCAWGTGGNTIYFGEGSWLTVV.

This clonotype came up many times. The genes are TRBV4-3 and TRBJ2-7; 9 positions match TRBD1. CDR3 size: 15 residues. Trimming at V came to 3 bases and at J to 5 bases, leaving 8 bases not matched to a gene. Germline V CDR1 and CDR2: LGHNA, YSLEER. DNA of the CDR3: TGCGCCAGCAGCCAGATGGGGGACAGGGTCCACGAGCAGTACTTC. It is translated as CASSQMGDRVHEQYF.

The chain joins TRBV15 to TRBJ2-7, with a tentative D call TRBD1 (6 bases). The CDR3 runs to 15 residues. V was shortened by 3 bases and J by 10 bases, with 22 bases between the two germline ends. Per germline, CDR1 LNHNV and CDR2 YYDKDF (reference sequence). In DNA, the CDR3 is TGTGCCACCAGCAGCGGGACACATACTACGATCGACCAGTACTTC. This encodes CATSSGTHTTIDQYF.

The chain uses TRBV25-1 and TRBJ1-1; 8 bases map to TRBD1. The CDR3 is 13 amino acids. Germline CDR1 MGHDK, CDR2 SYGVNS. The V segment lost 10 bases and the J segment 6 bases; nucleotides outside the gene matches: 10. DNA of the CDR3: TGTGCCACCAGCATAGGGACAGGAGCTGAAGCTTTCTTT. Protein sequence: CATSIGTGAEAFF.

The rearrangement uses TRBV7-2 and TRBJ1-1; D is ambiguous. The CDR3 sequence is 13 residues long. Between the trimmed V and J ends, which lost 5 bases and 3 bases, there was a span of 10 bases. Germline V lookup: CDR1 SGHTA, CDR2 FQGNSA. The chain's CDR3 is CASSQSPYTEAFF. CDR3 sequence (DNA): TGTGCCAGCAGCCAGTCTCCGTACACTGAAGCTTTCTTT.

This clonotype was observed a handful of times. The chain couples TRBV30 to TRBJ2-7, with 10 bases that match TRBD1. The germline gives CDR1 GTSNPN, CDR2 SVGIG (reference sequence). The CDR3 is 14 amino acids. J gave up 5 bases and V 5 bases, and 9 bases lay outside the gene matches. The CDR3 coding sequence is TGTGCCTGGGATAATGGACAGGGGGTCCACGAGCAGTACTTC. It is translated as CAWDNGQGVHEQYF.

The gene calls are TRBV25-1 and TRBJ2-1, with D perhaps TRBD1 or TRBD2 (5 bases each). The CDR3 extends over 14 amino acids. Germline V lookup: CDR1 MGHDK, CDR2 SYGVNS. The germline V and J ends were trimmed by 1 base and 5 bases, with 9 bases remaining between them. The CDR3 region has the DNA TGTGCCAGCAGTGAATCCGGGACCCACAATGAGCAGTTCTTC. This translates into CASSESGTHNEQFF.

This clonotype appeared a few times. This chain's CDR3 is CASKKGAAVGASTDTQYF. CDR3 in DNA: TGTGCCAGTAAGAAGGGTGCCGCAGTGGGGGCTAGCACAGATACGCAGTATTTT. The chain joins TRBV19 to TRBJ2-3, with TRBD1 as a possible D gene (6 bases). Germline CDR1 and CDR2: LNHDA and SQIVND (reference sequence). This CDR3 is 18 amino acids long. Trimming shortened V by 7 bases and J by 0 bases, and 23 bases separated the two germline ends.

The chain recombines TRBV10-3 with TRBJ1-1; no firm D call. Trimming shortened V by 3 bases and J by 1 base, and 9 bases separated the two germline ends. This CDR3 is built from 14 residues. Per the germline V gene, CDR1 is ENHRY and CDR2 is SYGVKD. Here the CDR3 reads CAISDQVPNTEAFF. CDR3 DNA sequence: TGTGCCATCAGTGATCAGGTCCCGAACACTGAAGCTTTCTTT.

The chain recombines TRBV4-1 with TRBJ1-3; D is uncertain. The germline CDR1 and CDR2 sequences are MGHRA and YSYEKL. Trimming cost V 3 bases and J 2 bases, with 11 bases left between them. This CDR3 has 15 amino acids. This CDR3 is CASSQGSLAGNTIYF. CDR3 nucleotides: TGCGCCAGCAGCCAGGGCTCATTGGCTGGAAACACCATATATTTT.

The chain recombines TRBV13 with TRBJ2-1; possibly TRBD2 for D (7 bases). CDR3 length: 15 residues. CDR1 and CDR2 (germline): PRHDT, FYEKMQ (reference sequence). Trimming shortened V by 5 bases and J by 4 bases, and 15 bases separated the two germline ends. In DNA, the CDR3 is TGTGCCAGCAGCCCGCGTAGGGGGGGATACAATGAGCAGTTCTTC. Encoded protein: CASSPRRGGYNEQFF.

This clonotype was observed a few times. The rearrangement joins TRBV7-9 to TRBJ2-5; D is tentatively TRBD1 or TRBD2 (5 bases each). V shed 8 bases and J shed 1 base, with 17 bases lying between them. The V gene's germline CDR1 is SEHNR and CDR2 FQNEAQ (reference sequence). This CDR3 comprises 15 residues. The CDR3 DNA follows: TGTGCCAGCCTGGGAAAGAGGGGCAGCCAAGAGACCCAGTACTTC. Its protein is CASLGKRGSQETQYF.

The chain employs TRBV19 and TRBJ2-1, with 12 bases that match TRBD2. There are 15 residues in the CDR3. In germline, CDR1 is LNHDA, CDR2 SQIVND (reference sequence). V lost 3 bases to trimming and J lost 7 bases; unmatched junction nucleotides: 4. CDR3 nucleotide sequence: TGTGCCAGTAGTATCTGGGGACTAGCGGGTAATGAGCAGTTCTTC. The encoded protein is CASSIWGLAGNEQFF.

The chain carries TRBV19 and TRBJ2-1; 11 bases match TRBD2. The CDR3 runs 17 residues. V lost 5 bases to trimming and J lost 7 bases; unmatched junction nucleotides: 13. The germline V gene has CDR1 LNHDA and CDR2 SQIVND (reference sequence). For the CDR3, the DNA is TGTGCCAGTAGTCTTGAAAGCGGGACTAGCGGAACAAATGAGCAGTTCTTC. Translated: CASSLESGTSGTNEQFF.